The 26 T cell receptor beta chains reported below all come from one sample, sequenced in a study of radiotherapy plus CTLA-4 blockade in lung cancer. Profiled with immunoSEQ multiplex PCR; TCRdb holds only in-frame clones, not every one. The sample shows about 53,000 clones, approximately 84% of them seen only once. The source was peripheral blood, collected from a patient treated with radiotherapy plus ipilimumab. The receptors derive from a human donor with non-small cell lung cancer whose response to radiotherapy plus ipilimumab could not be evaluated.

The chain employs TRBV9 and TRBJ1-1, with unresolved D. This CDR3 spans 13 amino acids. Germline V gene sequence: CDR1 SGDLS, CDR2 YYNGEE. Trimming shortened V by 3 bases and J by 2 bases, and 8 bases separated the two germline ends. Written as DNA, the CDR3 is TGTGCCAGCAGCGATACAGCAAACACTGAAGCTTTCTTT. It is translated as CASSDTANTEAFF.

The J gene is TRBJ1-5, the V gene TRBV4-1, with D possibly TRBD1 on 6 matching bases. V lost 4 bases and J 5 bases, leaving 12 bases between the germline ends. CDR3 length equals 14 residues. Germline values: CDR1 MGHRA, CDR2 YSYEKL. CDR3 nucleotide sequence: TGCGCCAGCAGCCGTGACAGGCCTCATCAGCCCCAGCATTTT. This gives the protein CASSRDRPHQPQHF.

The chain joins TRBV18 to TRBJ2-1; 10 nucleotides align to TRBD1. V lost 3 bases to trimming and J lost 0 bases; unmatched junction nucleotides: 14. CDR1 KGHSH and CDR2 LQKENI come from the germline V gene. This CDR3 has 20 amino acids. As DNA, the CDR3 is TGTGCCAGCTCACCTGGGTCCGGGACAGGGGCTTATATCTCCTACAATGAGCAGTTCTTC. It translates to CASSPGSGTGAYISYNEQFF.

The chain carries TRBV11-3 and TRBJ2-7; 10 nucleotides line up with TRBD1. The CDR3 has 16 residues. The trim removed 5 bases at V and 4 bases at J, leaving 11 bases unmatched. Germline CDR1 and CDR2: SGHNT and YENEEA. The CDR3 loop is CASSPSYGTGVYEQYF. CDR3 bases: TGTGCCAGCAGCCCTAGTTACGGGACAGGGGTTTACGAGCAGTACTTC.

The rearrangement joins TRBV11-2 to TRBJ2-7, with 10 bases that match TRBD1. This CDR3 has 15 residues. The germline V gene has CDR1 SGHAT and CDR2 FQNNGV. Losses at the gene ends were 3 bases for V and 3 bases for J; bases not matched to a gene: 5. In DNA form, the CDR3 reads TGTGCCAGCAGCTTGACCGGGACAGGGGACTACGAGCAGTACTTC. Translated, it gives CASSLTGTGDYEQYF. Full variable domain (rest looked up from reference TRBV11-2 and TRBJ2-7): EAGVAQSPRYKIIEKRQSVAFWCNPISGHATLYWYQQILGQGPKLLIQFQNNGVVDDSQLPKDRFSAERLKGVDSTLKIQPAKLEDSAVYLCASSLTGTGDYEQYFGPGTRLTVT.

This clone was observed a few times. The chain has TRBV5-1 and TRBJ2-2, with TRBD2 matching over 7 bases. V was pared by 5 bases and J by 5 bases, with 6 bases of the junction left unmatched. Germline V gene data show CDR1 as SGHRS and CDR2 as YFSETQ. The CDR3 is 14 amino acids. For the CDR3, the DNA is TGCGCCAGCAGTTCGGGGGGTAGGACCGGGGAGCTGTTTTTT. Translated, it gives CASSSGGRTGELFF.

This chain connects TRBV28 to TRBJ1-3; the match to TRBD1 covers 8 bases. The V and J ends lost 4 bases and 3 bases, in that order; junction bases with no gene match: 8. Germline CDR1 and CDR2: MDHEN and SYDVKM. The CDR3 is 16 amino acids. In nucleotides, the CDR3 is TGTGCCAGCAGTTCAGCAGGGGGCCTGGGTGGAAACACCATATATTTT. Its translation is CASSSAGGLGGNTIYF.

The rearrangement links TRBV18 to TRBJ1-1, with D tentatively TRBD1 (6 bases). This CDR3 contains 17 residues. V lost 1 base, J lost 6 bases, and 21 bases lay in between. Germline loops: CDR1 KGHSH, CDR2 LQKENI. This chain's CDR3 is CASSPRAIQGGSSEAFF. CDR3 coding DNA: TGTGCCAGCTCACCACGCGCGATACAGGGAGGGTCGTCTGAAGCTTTCTTT.

This clone was observed once. This chain joins TRBV18 and TRBJ2-2, with TRBD1 matching over 9 bases. There are 15 residues in the CDR3. Germline trimming cut 4 bases from V and 5 bases from J; bases unmatched to any gene: 5. CDR1 and CDR2 from the germline V gene are KGHSH and LQKENI. The chain's CDR3 is CASSQLGQGTGELFF. CDR3 in DNA: TGTGCCAGCTCACAGCTGGGACAGGGAACCGGGGAGCTGTTTTTT.

In this sample, this clone turned up once. CDR3 nucleotides: TGTGCCAGCAGTTACTCTTCGTATATGGGCCCCTACGAGCAGTACTTC. Protein sequence: CASSYSSYMGPYEQYF. The chain links TRBV6-5 to TRBJ2-7; D unresolved. The CDR3 has 16 amino acids. Germline V gives CDR1 MNHEY, CDR2 SVGAGI. V lost 0 bases, J lost 2 bases, and 14 bases lay in between.

The chain links TRBV29-1 to TRBJ2-7; 9 bases are shared with TRBD1. CDR1 is SQVTM, CDR2 ANQGSEA, per germline. V gave up 6 bases and J gave up 5 bases; unmatched junction bases: 8. CDR3 size: 13 residues. The CDR3 loop is CSVRGQGRNEQYF. In nucleotides, the CDR3 is TGCAGCGTGCGGGGACAGGGTCGTAACGAGCAGTACTTC.

The chain uses TRBV9 and TRBJ2-3, with 7 bases identical to TRBD2. Trimming cost V 7 bases and J 3 bases; bases outside gene matches: 8. This CDR3 comprises 14 residues. Germline V CDR1 and CDR2: SGDLS, YYNGEE. This CDR3 is CASSKAGRTDTQYF. CDR3 DNA sequence: TGTGCCAGCTCCAAAGCGGGGAGGACAGATACGCAGTATTTT.

This clone was counted once. The V gene is TRBV28, the J gene TRBJ1-1; D uncertain. V gave up 1 base and J gave up 1 base, with 4 bases separating them. Germline V CDR1 and CDR2: MDHEN, SYDVKM. The length of the CDR3 is 13 residues. The CDR3: CASSLYGNTEAFF. Here the CDR3 DNA reads TGTGCCAGCAGTTTATACGGGAACACTGAAGCTTTCTTT.

The chain combines TRBV7-9 with TRBJ1-2, with D perhaps TRBD1 (5 bases). Germline CDR1 and CDR2: SEHNR and FQNEAQ (reference sequence). V shed 5 bases and J shed 6 bases, with 16 bases lying between them. The CDR3 runs to 14 residues. The CDR3 reads CASSPWQGGNGYTF. In DNA, the CDR3 is TGTGCCAGCAGCCCCTGGCAGGGAGGTAATGGCTACACCTTC.

The CDR3 loop is CASSIYRVSPIDEQYF. For the CDR3, the DNA is TGTGCCAGTAGTATCTACAGGGTTTCCCCGATCGACGAGCAGTACTTC. The chain employs TRBV19 and TRBJ2-7; D may be TRBD1 (6 bases). V was pared by 3 bases and J by 5 bases, with 20 bases between. Germline V gene sequence: CDR1 LNHDA, CDR2 SQIVND (reference sequence). The CDR3 is 16 residues long. Drawing the rest from reference TRBV19 and TRBJ2-7, the complete variable domain is DGGITQSPKYLFRKEGQNVTLSCEQNLNHDAMYWYRQDPGQGLRLIYYSQIVNDFQKGDIAEGYSVSREKKESFPLTVTSAQKNPTAFYLCASSIYRVSPIDEQYFGPGTRLTVT.

V usage is TRBV7-9 and J usage is TRBJ1-2; no firm D call. Trimming took 1 base from V and 0 from J, leaving 6 bases between them. The V gene's germline CDR1 is SEHNR and CDR2 FQNEAQ (reference sequence). This CDR3 has 14 residues. This CDR3 reads CASSLEQTNYGYTF. The CDR3 DNA sequence: TGTGCCAGCAGCTTAGAACAGACTAACTATGGCTACACCTTC.

The V and J genes are TRBV7-2 and TRBJ2-1, with a tentative D call TRBD2 (6 bases). V was pared by 7 bases and J by 1 base, with 14 bases between. Germline CDR1 reads SGHTA; CDR2 reads FQGNSA. This CDR3 contains 15 residues. CDR3 protein: CASTIGRGSYNEQFF. The CDR3 DNA reads TGTGCCAGCACCATAGGGCGGGGATCCTACAATGAGCAGTTCTTC. Full variable domain (remainder filled in from reference TRBV7-2 and TRBJ2-1): GAGVSQSPSNKVTEKGKDVELRCDPISGHTALYWYRQSLGQGLEFLIYFQGNSAPDKSGLPSDRFSAERTGGSVSTLTIQRTQQEDSAVYLCASTIGRGSYNEQFFGPGTRLTVL.

This clone showed up just once. V and J are TRBV30 and TRBJ2-5; D is uncertain. The J call may be faulty, since TRBJ2-7 better matches the DNA end. This CDR3 is built from 11 residues. Germline CDR1 and CDR2: GTSNPN and SVGIG (reference sequence). The CDR3 spells CAWKGGYEQYF. Written as DNA, the CDR3 is TGTGCCTGGAAAGGCGGTTACGAGCAGTACTTC.

The rearrangement joins TRBV4-3 to TRBJ2-1; 13 bases are a match to TRBD2. After removal of 4 bases from V and 11 bases from J, the junction contained 5 bases not matched to a gene. Germline V CDR1 and CDR2: LGHNA, YSLEER. This CDR3 region has 14 residues. The CDR3 DNA sequence: TGCGCCAGCAGCCCGGGACTAGCGGGAAGTAAGCAGTTCTTC. Translated: CASSPGLAGSKQFF.

The rearrangement uses TRBV28 and TRBJ1-2, with 7 bases identical to TRBD1. The CDR3 covers 14 residues. The trim removed 5 bases at V and 6 bases at J, leaving 9 bases unmatched. Germline-derived CDR1 and CDR2 are MDHEN and SYDVKM. CDR3 nucleotides: TGTGCCAGCAGTCTACTGACAGGGAAAGATGGCTACACCTTC. Its protein product is CASSLLTGKDGYTF.

This CDR3 reads CATERQVANYGYTF. The CDR3, as DNA: TGTGCCACCGAGAGACAGGTAGCTAACTATGGCTACACCTTC. V is TRBV6-1 and J is TRBJ1-2, with TRBD1 as a possible D gene (6 bases). CDR1 is MNHNS and CDR2 is SASEGT in the germline V gene. Trimming removed 10 bases at V and 0 bases at J, with 15 bases between. This CDR3 region has 14 residues.

The chain is built from TRBV27 and TRBJ1-1; 7 positions match TRBD1. V was clipped by 5 bases and J by 0 bases; unmatched bases: 9. The CDR3 spans 16 residues. CDR1 and CDR2 (germline): MNHEY, SMNVEV (reference sequence). CDR3 bases: TGTGCCAGCAGTCCCGTCCGGACAGGTTTGAACACTGAAGCTTTCTTT. Translation: CASSPVRTGLNTEAFF.

The rearrangement links TRBV7-3 to TRBJ2-1; TRBD1 matches at 9 bases. In germline, CDR1 is SGHTA, CDR2 FQGTGA. The length of the CDR3 is 14 residues. Trimming cost V 5 bases and J 8 bases; bases outside gene matches: 7. The DNA of the CDR3 is TGTGCCAGCAGCCCCGGGACAGGGCGATATGAGCAGTTCTTC. Translated: CASSPGTGRYEQFF.

This clone was counted once. This sequence joins TRBV28 and TRBJ1-2, with 12 bases matching TRBD1. This CDR3 comprises 14 residues. After removal of 7 bases from V and 8 bases from J, the junction contained 8 bases not matched to a gene. CDR1 is MDHEN, CDR2 SYDVKM, per germline. This CDR3 is CASITGQGASGYTF. The CDR3 coding sequence is TGTGCCAGCATTACGGGACAGGGGGCGAGCGGCTACACCTTC.

This clone is a singleton in its sample. V gene TRBV28 combines with J gene TRBJ1-3; 8 bases map to TRBD1. Per the germline V gene, CDR1 is MDHEN and CDR2 is SYDVKM. V was pared by 5 bases and J by 1 base, with 7 bases of the junction left unmatched. This CDR3 has 16 amino acids. The CDR3 region has the DNA TGTGCCAGCAGTCAGACGAGGACAGGGTCTGGAAACACCATATATTTT. This gives the protein CASSQTRTGSGNTIYF.

This rearrangement joins TRBV28 to TRBJ1-5; 7 bases map to TRBD1. Germline CDR1 reads MDHEN; CDR2 reads SYDVKM. V trimming: 8 bases; J trimming: 6 bases; junction bases outside the gene matches: 13. CDR3 length: 15 residues. Here the CDR3 reads CASDQKIQGIQPQHF. CDR3 nucleotide sequence: TGTGCCAGCGATCAAAAAATACAGGGGATTCAGCCCCAGCATTTT.